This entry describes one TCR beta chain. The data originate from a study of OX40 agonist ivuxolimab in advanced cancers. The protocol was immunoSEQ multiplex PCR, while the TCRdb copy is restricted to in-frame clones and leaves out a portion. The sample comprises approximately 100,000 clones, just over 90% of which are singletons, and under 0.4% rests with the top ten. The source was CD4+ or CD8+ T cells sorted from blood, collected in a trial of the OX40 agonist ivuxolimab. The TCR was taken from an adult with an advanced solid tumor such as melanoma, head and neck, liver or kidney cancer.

In DNA, the CDR3 is TGTGCCAGCAGCTTGGACAGGGCTACCTACGAGCAGTACTTC. Translated, it gives CASSLDRATYEQYF. J is TRBJ2-7 and V is TRBV5-6; TRBD1 is a possible D gene (6 bases). The CDR3 length is 14 residues. Germline values: CDR1 SGHDT, CDR2 YYEEEE. V was clipped by 0 bases and J by 2 bases, with 9 bases between them.